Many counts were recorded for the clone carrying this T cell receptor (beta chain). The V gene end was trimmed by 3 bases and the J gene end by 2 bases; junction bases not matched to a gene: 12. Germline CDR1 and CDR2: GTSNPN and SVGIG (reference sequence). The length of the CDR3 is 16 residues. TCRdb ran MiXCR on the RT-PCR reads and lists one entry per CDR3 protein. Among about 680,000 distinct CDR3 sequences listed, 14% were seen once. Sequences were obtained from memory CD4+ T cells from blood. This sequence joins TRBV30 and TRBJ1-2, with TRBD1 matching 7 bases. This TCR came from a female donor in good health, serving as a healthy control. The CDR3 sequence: CAWRGGGQPTNYGYTF. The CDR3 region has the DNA TGTGCCTGGAGGGGGGGGGGACAGCCCACCAACTATGGCTACACCTTC.